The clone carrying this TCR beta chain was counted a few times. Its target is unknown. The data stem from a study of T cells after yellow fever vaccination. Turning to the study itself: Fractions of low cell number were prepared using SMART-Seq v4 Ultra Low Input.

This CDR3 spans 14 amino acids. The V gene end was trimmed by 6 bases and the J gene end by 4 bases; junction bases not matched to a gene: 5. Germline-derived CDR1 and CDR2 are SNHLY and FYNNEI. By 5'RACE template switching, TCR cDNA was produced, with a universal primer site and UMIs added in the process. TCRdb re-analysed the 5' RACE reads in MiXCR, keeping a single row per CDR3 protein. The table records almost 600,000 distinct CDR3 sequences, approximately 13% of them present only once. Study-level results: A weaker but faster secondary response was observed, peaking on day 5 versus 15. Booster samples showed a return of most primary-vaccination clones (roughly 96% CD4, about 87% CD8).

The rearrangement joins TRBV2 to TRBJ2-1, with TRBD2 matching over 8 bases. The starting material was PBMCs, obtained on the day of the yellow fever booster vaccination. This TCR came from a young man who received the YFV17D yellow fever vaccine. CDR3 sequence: CASRPSGGYNEQFF. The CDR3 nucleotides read TGTGCCAGCAGACCAAGCGGGGGATACAATGAGCAGTTCTTC.